Each of the 30 T cell receptor beta chains below was sequenced from the same sample in a study of blood T cell repertoires in COVID-19. Data came from immunoSEQ multiplex PCR; TCRdb stores just in-frame clones and leaves some out. The table has fewer than 25,000 clones, about 87% seen once. The sample consisted of peripheral blood. Receptors originate from a human donor with active COVID-19. The donor label of this sample is uncertain.

V is TRBV7-8 and J is TRBJ1-6, with 8 positions matching TRBD1. V was clipped by 0 bases and J by 9 bases; unmatched bases: 10. This CDR3 region has 17 residues. Germline lookup yields CDR1 SGHVS and CDR2 FQNEAQ. CDR3 DNA: TGTGCCAGCAGCTTAGCGCGGTCTGGGACAGGAGTTTCACCCCTCCACTTT. Residues: CASSLARSGTGVSPLHF.

This clone was seen a handful of times. The V call is TRBV18, the J call TRBJ2-3; D uncertain. The V gene's germline CDR1 is KGHSH and CDR2 LQKENI. V was clipped by 2 bases and J by 6 bases, with 12 bases between them. This CDR3 spans 14 amino acids. The chain's CDR3 is CASSPALGGDTQYF. The DNA of the CDR3 is TGTGCCAGCTCACCAGCCTTAGGCGGCGATACGCAGTATTTT.

J is TRBJ2-1 and V is TRBV27; D is possibly TRBD2 (6 bases). This CDR3 has 16 residues. Trimming stripped 5 bases from V and 3 bases from J, with 17 bases between. CDR1 is MNHEY, CDR2 SMNVEV, per germline (reference sequence). CDR3 nucleotides: TGTGCCAGCAGTCCCGTGGGGGGTGCCCTCTACAATGAGCAGTTCTTC. Translating gives CASSPVGGALYNEQFF.

The rearrangement uses TRBV3-1 (or the pseudogene TRBV3-2) and TRBJ1-2, with D hard to call. The V end was cut by 8 bases, the J end by 4 bases, with 14 bases between. The CDR3 is 13 amino acids. Germline V gives CDR1 LGHDT, CDR2 YNNKEL (reference sequence). The CDR3 loop is CASRLFGSYGYTF. The CDR3 bases are TGTGCCAGCCGCCTGTTCGGGTCCTATGGCTACACCTTC.

The V and J genes are TRBV11-3 and TRBJ2-3, with 8 bases lining up with TRBD1. The CDR3 has 17 residues. V was pared by 5 bases and J by 6 bases, with 16 bases of the junction left unmatched. CDR1 and CDR2 (germline): SGHNT, YENEEA. CDR3 sequence: CASSTPGGGLARDTQYF. CDR3 coding DNA: TGTGCCAGCAGCACACCAGGGGGCGGGCTAGCGAGGGATACGCAGTATTTT.

The chain couples TRBV12-3 or TRBV12-4 to TRBJ1-2, with TRBD1 identical over 7 bases. Germline trimming cut 6 bases from V and 1 base from J; bases unmatched to any gene: 2. The CDR3 contains 13 residues. CDR3 bases: TGTGCCAGCAGACGGGACAGTAACTATGGCTACACCTTC. Amino acids: CASRRDSNYGYTF.

As DNA, the CDR3 is TGTGCCAGCAGTTCCCCTGGGGGGACAGGTTCCTACGAGCAGTACTTC. This translates into CASSSPGGTGSYEQYF. The chain uses TRBV28 and TRBJ2-7, with 8 bases identical to TRBD1. The CDR3 is 16 amino acids. Germline V gene lookup returns CDR1 MDHEN and CDR2 SYDVKM. Losses at the gene ends were 4 bases for V and 1 base for J; bases not matched to a gene: 9.

The chain carries TRBV19 and TRBJ1-3; TRBD1 aligns across 7 bases. V gave up 7 bases and J gave up 0 bases; unmatched junction bases: 6. The CDR3 extends over 15 amino acids. Germline CDR1 reads LNHDA; CDR2 reads SQIVND (reference sequence). CDR3: CASTQTGSSGNTIYF. The CDR3 bases are TGTGCCAGTACCCAGACAGGGAGCTCTGGAAACACCATATATTTT.

The chain is built from TRBV19 and TRBJ1-6; 9 nucleotides align to TRBD1. V was pared by 4 bases and J by 8 bases, with 6 bases of the junction left unmatched. The CDR3 has 15 residues. Germline V gene sequence: CDR1 LNHDA, CDR2 SQIVND (reference sequence). The CDR3 reads CASSTRQGGYSPLHF. CDR3 nucleotides: TGTGCCAGTAGTACCCGACAGGGGGGTTATTCACCCCTCCACTTT.

This chain links TRBV5-8 with TRBJ1-5, with TRBD1 matching 8 bases. Trimming at V came to 0 bases and at J to 3 bases, leaving 2 bases not matched to a gene. This CDR3 has 15 residues. The germline V gene encodes CDR1 SGHTS and CDR2 YDEGEE. The CDR3 DNA follows: TGTGCCAGCAGCTTGGGGACAGGGAACAATCAGCCCCAGCATTTT. Amino acids: CASSLGTGNNQPQHF.

This clone appeared once. This chain uses TRBV19 with TRBJ1-5; 9 bases agree with TRBD1. V dropped 6 bases and J dropped 4; count of bases not matched to a gene: 16. The germline CDR1 and CDR2 sequences are LNHDA and SQIVND (reference sequence). This CDR3 comprises 18 residues. The DNA for the CDR3 is TGTGCCAGTAGGGGACAGGGCGCCAACCCTTCAGGAAATCAGCCCCAGCATTTT. Translated, it gives CASRGQGANPSGNQPQHF.

The chain uses TRBV7-9 and TRBJ1-1; D perhaps matches TRBD1 (5 bases). Germline CDR1 is SEHNR and CDR2 is FQNEAQ (reference sequence). The CDR3 consists of 15 residues. V was pared by 2 bases and J by 3 bases, with 13 bases between. The CDR3 DNA is TGTGCCAGCAGCTTACTGACAGAGACTCACACTGAAGCTTTCTTT. This translates into CASSLLTETHTEAFF.

The table lists this clone with a count of one. J is TRBJ2-5 and V is TRBV5-1; weak D call: TRBD2 (5 bases). Germline assignment: CDR1 SGHRS and CDR2 YFSETQ. This CDR3 is 12 amino acids long. V was clipped by 3 bases and J by 5 bases, with 8 bases between them. DNA for the CDR3: TGCGCCAGCAGCTCCTCGGGGGAGACCCAGTACTTC. It is translated as CASSSSGETQYF.

The rearrangement links TRBV7-8 to TRBJ2-3; TRBD2 aligns across 9 bases. The length of the CDR3 is 16 residues. CDR1 SGHVS and CDR2 FQNEAQ come from the germline V gene. Trimming at V came to 3 bases and at J to 6 bases, leaving 10 bases not matched to a gene. CDR3 protein: CASSFGGGAPVDTQYF. The CDR3 DNA reads TGTGCCAGCAGCTTTGGCGGGGGGGCCCCGGTGGATACGCAGTATTTT.

This chain links TRBV3-1 (or the pseudogene TRBV3-2) with TRBJ2-7; 9 nucleotides align to TRBD1. The CDR3 sequence is 14 residues long. CDR1 and CDR2 (germline): LGHDT, YNNKEL (reference sequence). The J segment lost 5 bases and the V segment lost 4 bases, leaving 6 bases of the junction unmatched. CDR3 DNA: TGTGCCAGCAGCCTAGGGACAGGGCAAAACGAGCAGTACTTC. Its protein is CASSLGTGQNEQYF.

The chain combines TRBV30 with TRBJ1-3; tentatively, D is TRBD1 (6 bases). With 4 bases removed from V and 0 bases from J, the gap between germline ends came to 13 bases. Per the germline V gene, CDR1 is GTSNPN and CDR2 is SVGIG (reference sequence). The CDR3 sequence is 15 residues long. CDR3 DNA: TGTGCCTGGAATGCAGGGGTCAACTCTGGAAACACCATATATTTT. Amino acids: CAWNAGVNSGNTIYF. Full variable domain (missing parts from reference TRBV30 and TRBJ1-3): SQTIHQWPATLVQPVGSPLSLECTVEGTSNPNLYWYRQAAGRGLQLLFYSVGIGQISSEVPQNLSASRPQDRQFILSSKKLLLSDSGFYLCAWNAGVNSGNTIYFGEGSWLTVV.

This clone appeared a single time. The J gene is TRBJ1-1, the V gene TRBV18; 9 nucleotides agree with TRBD1. With 3 bases clipped from V and 7 bases from J, the junction kept 6 bases outside the gene matches. Germline V gene sequence: CDR1 KGHSH, CDR2 LQKENI. There are 14 residues in the CDR3. CDR3 loop: CASSPTTGGNEAFF. CDR3 coding DNA: TGTGCCAGCTCACCTACCACAGGGGGCAATGAAGCTTTCTTT.

The V call is TRBV4-1, the J call TRBJ2-6; a weak D match, TRBD1 (6 bases). Germline lookup yields CDR1 MGHRA and CDR2 YSYEKL. The length of the CDR3 is 16 residues. V gave up 0 bases and J gave up 1 base, with 7 bases separating them. The CDR3 loop is CASSQEGGSGANVLTF. The CDR3 coding sequence is TGCGCCAGCAGCCAAGAAGGGGGATCTGGGGCCAACGTCCTGACTTTC.

CDR3 in amino acids: CASSLQIAGLVGPDTQYF. In DNA form, the CDR3 reads TGTGCCAGCAGCCTGCAAATTGCGGGACTAGTGGGCCCAGATACGCAGTATTTT. This rearrangement joins TRBV3-1 (or the pseudogene TRBV3-2) to TRBJ2-3, with 8 nucleotides matching TRBD2. From germline, CDR1 is LGHDT and CDR2 YNNKEL (reference sequence). The J segment lost 4 bases and the V segment lost 4 bases, leaving 16 bases of the junction unmatched. This CDR3 region has 18 residues.

This chain joins TRBV7-8 and TRBJ2-7; 8 bases map to TRBD1. This CDR3 spans 14 amino acids. J gave up 2 bases and V 4 bases, and 4 bases lay outside the gene matches. Germline-derived CDR1 and CDR2 are SGHVS and FQNEAQ. CDR3 in amino acids: CASSSDRVPYEQYF. The CDR3, as DNA: TGTGCCAGCAGCTCGGACAGGGTGCCCTACGAGCAGTACTTC.

This clone appeared a single time. J is TRBJ1-1 and V is TRBV19; a weak D match, TRBD1 (6 bases). V was trimmed by 6 bases and J by 4 bases, leaving 21 bases between them. There are 16 residues in the CDR3. Germline V lookup: CDR1 LNHDA, CDR2 SQIVND (reference sequence). The CDR3 DNA reads TGTGCCAGTAGCACGGATAACAGGGTATCGGGCACTGAAGCTTTCTTT. Amino acids: CASSTDNRVSGTEAFF.

This rearrangement joins TRBV27 to TRBJ2-2; perhaps TRBD1 as D (6 bases). This CDR3 spans 16 amino acids. V was pared by 10 bases and J by 5 bases, with 23 bases between. CDR1 MNHEY and CDR2 SMNVEV come from the germline V gene (reference sequence). The CDR3 bases are TGTGCCACAAGGACCGGGACAACCTTCCGGACCGGGGAGCTGTTTTTT. This translates into CATRTGTTFRTGELFF.

This chain links TRBV19 with TRBJ2-7, with D perhaps TRBD2 (6 bases). V was clipped by 1 base and J by 6 bases, with 16 bases between them. The CDR3 consists of 15 residues. Germline CDR1 and CDR2: LNHDA and SQIVND (reference sequence). CDR3 amino acids: CASSIGTMVLREQYF. As DNA, the CDR3 is TGTGCCAGTAGTATAGGGACTATGGTCTTGCGCGAGCAGTACTTC.

The rearrangement uses TRBV5-1 and TRBJ1-1; D may be TRBD1 (5 bases). From germline, CDR1 is SGHRS and CDR2 YFSETQ. The CDR3 length is 14 residues. V lost 1 base, J lost 5 bases, and 12 bases lay in between. Here the CDR3 reads CASSLWQGGTEAFF. The CDR3 bases are TGCGCCAGCAGCTTGTGGCAGGGAGGGACTGAAGCTTTCTTT.

The genes are TRBV28 and TRBJ1-1; D is perhaps TRBD1 (5 bases). The CDR3 contains 14 residues. Per germline, CDR1 MDHEN and CDR2 SYDVKM. V was trimmed by 6 bases and J by 6 bases, leaving 17 bases between them. CDR3 sequence: CASSGTADGPEAFF. The CDR3 DNA follows: TGTGCCAGCAGCGGGACTGCCGATGGGCCTGAAGCTTTCTTT.

The V call is TRBV4-3, the J call TRBJ2-7, with 15 bases aligning to TRBD2. Germline values: CDR1 LGHNA, CDR2 YSLEER. The V gene end was trimmed by 4 bases and the J gene end by 2 bases; junction bases not matched to a gene: 3. The CDR3 spans 16 residues. The CDR3 loop reads CASSPGLAGGPYEQYF. The CDR3 nucleotides read TGCGCCAGCAGCCCCGGACTAGCGGGAGGGCCCTACGAGCAGTACTTC.

The chain combines TRBV28 with TRBJ1-2, with 7 bases matching TRBD1. Germline assignment: CDR1 MDHEN and CDR2 SYDVKM. With V trimmed by 7 bases and J by 4 bases, 15 bases remained unmatched. The CDR3 spans 16 residues. CDR3 DNA sequence: TGTGCCAGCACCACCCCCTTTCCCGACAGGGCCTATGGCTACACCTTC. Translating it yields CASTTPFPDRAYGYTF.

The chain recombines TRBV3-1 (or the pseudogene TRBV3-2) with TRBJ2-1; D remains unclear. Germline CDR1 reads LGHDT; CDR2 reads YNNKEL (reference sequence). CDR3 length equals 15 residues. Trimming left V 1 base short and J 3 bases short, with 10 bases between. CDR3 DNA: TGTGCCAGCAGCCAAGGGTTGGGCAACTACAATGAGCAGTTCTTC. It yields the protein CASSQGLGNYNEQFF.

The chain carries TRBV28 and TRBJ1-2, with D perhaps matching TRBD1 (6 bases). This CDR3 region has 16 residues. The V end lost 2 bases, the J end lost 1 base, and 14 bases lay between the germline ends. Germline V gene sequence: CDR1 MDHEN, CDR2 SYDVKM. The CDR3 here is CASSLGRGSINYGYTF. CDR3 nucleotide sequence: TGTGCCAGCAGTTTAGGCAGGGGATCCATTAACTATGGCTACACCTTC.

This chain joins TRBV7-8 and TRBJ1-5, with TRBD1 as a possible D gene (5 bases). The CDR3 has 15 amino acids. Per germline, CDR1 SGHVS and CDR2 FQNEAQ. V shed 1 base and J shed 7 bases, with 14 bases lying between them. This CDR3 reads CASSLVGGVGQPQHF. Written as DNA, the CDR3 is TGTGCCAGCAGCTTAGTGGGGGGGGTTGGACAGCCCCAGCATTTT.